The clone carrying this T cell receptor (beta chain) was counted at least ten times. The TCR library protocol was used to attach unique molecular identifiers. These identifiers were attached to individual cDNA molecules. TCRdb used MiXCR to reprocess the 5' RACE reads, holding one entry per CDR3 protein. The repertoire has over 100,000 distinct CDR3 sequences, around 13% of them found once; the top ten carry 6% to 7%. These data originate in a study of early T cells in non-severe SARS-CoV-2 infection. Across the study: Unsorted whole blood bulk RNA was sequenced, with unpaired chains.

Trimming removed 7 bases at V and 5 bases at J, with 10 bases between. The germline V gene has CDR1 MGHDK and CDR2 SYGVNS. CDR3 length equals 12 residues. The J gene is TRBJ2-3, the V gene TRBV25-1; D gene ambiguous. Sequencing was carried out using whole blood. This TCR was recovered from an adult who was a healthcare worker with PCR-confirmed SARS-CoV-2 infection or an uninfected control (not recorded which). CDR3: CASISRRDTQYF. The CDR3 region has the DNA TGTGCCAGCATTTCAAGGCGAGATACGCAGTATTTT.